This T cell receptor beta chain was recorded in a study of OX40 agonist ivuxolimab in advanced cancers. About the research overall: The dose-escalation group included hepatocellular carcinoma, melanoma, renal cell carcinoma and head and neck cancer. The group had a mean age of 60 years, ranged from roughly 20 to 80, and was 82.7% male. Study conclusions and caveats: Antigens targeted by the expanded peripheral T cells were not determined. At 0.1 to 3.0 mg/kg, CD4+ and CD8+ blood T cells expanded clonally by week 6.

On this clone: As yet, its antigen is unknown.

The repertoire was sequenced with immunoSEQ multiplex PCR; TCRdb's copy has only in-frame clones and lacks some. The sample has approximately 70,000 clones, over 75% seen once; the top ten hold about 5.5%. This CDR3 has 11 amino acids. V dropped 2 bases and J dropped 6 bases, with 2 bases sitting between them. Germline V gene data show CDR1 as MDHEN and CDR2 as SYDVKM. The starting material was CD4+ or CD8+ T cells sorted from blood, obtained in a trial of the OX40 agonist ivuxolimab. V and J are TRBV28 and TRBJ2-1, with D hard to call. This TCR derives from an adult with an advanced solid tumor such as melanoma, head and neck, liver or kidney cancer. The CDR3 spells CASSLGNEQFF. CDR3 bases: TGTGCCAGCAGTTTAGGCAATGAGCAGTTCTTC.